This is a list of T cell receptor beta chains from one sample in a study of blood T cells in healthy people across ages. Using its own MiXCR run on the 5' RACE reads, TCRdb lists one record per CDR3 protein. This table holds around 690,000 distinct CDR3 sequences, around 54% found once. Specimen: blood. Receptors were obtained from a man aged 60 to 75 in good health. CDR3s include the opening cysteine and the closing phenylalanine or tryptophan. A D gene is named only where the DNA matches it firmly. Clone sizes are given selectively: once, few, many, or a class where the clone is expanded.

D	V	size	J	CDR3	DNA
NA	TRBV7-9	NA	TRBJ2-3	CASSLEGLPRDTQYF	TGTGCCAGCAGCTTGGAGGGCCTACCCCGGGATACGCAGTATTTT
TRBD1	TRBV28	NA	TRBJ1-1	CASRGQGVMNTEAFF	TGTGCCAGCAGGGGACAGGGGGTTATGAACACTGAAGCTTTCTTT
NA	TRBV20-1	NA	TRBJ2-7	CSARAPEGSGSYEQYF	TGCAGTGCTAGAGCCCCGGAAGGTAGCGGTTCCTACGAGCAGTACTTC
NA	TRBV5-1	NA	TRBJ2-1	CASSLGQGTWGEQFF	TGCGCCAGCAGCTTGGGCCAGGGGACTTGGGGTGAGCAGTTCTTC
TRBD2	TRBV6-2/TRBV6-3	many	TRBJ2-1	CASSYRTSGGPNEQFF	TGTGCCAGCAGTTACCGTACTAGCGGGGGGCCTAATGAGCAGTTCTTC
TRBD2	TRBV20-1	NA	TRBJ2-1	CSARDSGLAASPMQFF	TGCAGTGCTAGAGATTCGGGACTAGCGGCTTCCCCAATGCAGTTCTTC
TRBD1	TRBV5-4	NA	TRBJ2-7	CASSLLGGADYEQYF	TGTGCCAGCAGCTTGTTAGGGGGCGCGGACTACGAGCAGTACTTC
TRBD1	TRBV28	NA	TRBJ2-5	CASSPTGLLETQYF	TGTGCCAGCAGTCCGACAGGGCTTTTAGAGACCCAGTACTTC
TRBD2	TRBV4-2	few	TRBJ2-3	CASRVTSGGLGDTQYF	TGTGCCAGCAGGGTAACTAGCGGGGGATTGGGAGATACGCAGTATTTT
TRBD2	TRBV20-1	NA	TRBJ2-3	CSARGGVSGGTDTQYF	TGCAGTGCTAGAGGTGGGGTTAGCGGGGGCACAGATACGCAGTATTTT
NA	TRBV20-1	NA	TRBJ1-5	CSARGEPGNQPQHF	TGCAGTGCTAGGGGTGAGCCGGGCAATCAGCCCCAGCATTTT
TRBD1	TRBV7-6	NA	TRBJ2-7	CASSSPPRDRGTNEQYF	TGTGCCAGCAGCTCACCTCCCCGGGACAGGGGCACCAATGAGCAGTACTTC
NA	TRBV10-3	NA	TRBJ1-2	CAISEIRTDGYTF	TGTGCCATCAGTGAGATCCGGACAGACGGCTACACCTTC
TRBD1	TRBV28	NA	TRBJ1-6	CASSFSRGPSPLHF	TGTGCCAGCAGTTTTAGCAGGGGGCCTTCACCCCTCCACTTT
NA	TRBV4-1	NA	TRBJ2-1	CASSQDLDGFKQFF	TGCGCCAGCAGCCAAGATTTGGACGGGTTCAAGCAGTTCTTC
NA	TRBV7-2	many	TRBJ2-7	CASSLAARNYEQYF	TGTGCCAGCAGCTTAGCGGCGCGCAACTACGAGCAGTACTTC
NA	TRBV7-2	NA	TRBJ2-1	CASSLLSLLGEQFF	TGTGCCAGCAGCTTATTGAGCCTTTTGGGTGAGCAGTTCTTC
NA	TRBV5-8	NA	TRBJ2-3	CASSHDTSTDTQYF	TGTGCCAGCAGCCACGATACTAGCACAGATACGCAGTATTTT
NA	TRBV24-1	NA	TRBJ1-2	CATGQNTGFGYTF	TGTGCCACCGGGCAAAATACAGGGTTTGGCTACACCTTC
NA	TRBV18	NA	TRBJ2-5	CASSPLRPPQGQGRMETQYF	TGTGCCAGCTCACCGCTGCGCCCCCCGCAGGGGCAGGGTCGTATGGAGACCCAGTACTTC
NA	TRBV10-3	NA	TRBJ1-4	CAISEKFSGTTNEKLFF	TGTGCCATCAGTGAGAAATTCTCAGGGACAACTAATGAAAAACTGTTTTTT
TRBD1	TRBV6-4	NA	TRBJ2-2	CASSALTGATGELFF	TGTGCCAGCTCCGCTCTGACAGGGGCCACCGGGGAGCTGTTTTTT
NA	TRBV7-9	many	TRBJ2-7	CASSLGRYEQYF	TGTGCCAGCAGCCTAGGGCGCTACGAGCAGTACTTC
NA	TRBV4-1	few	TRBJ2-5	CASSQGGTDQETQYF	TGCGCCAGCAGCCAAGGTGGAACCGATCAAGAGACCCAGTACTTC
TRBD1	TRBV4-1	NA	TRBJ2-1	CASSQEGQGSYNEQFF	TGCGCCAGCAGCCAAGAGGGACAGGGGTCGTACAATGAGCAGTTCTTC
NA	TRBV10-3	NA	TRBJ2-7	CAISGAAPPYEQYF	TGTGCCATCAGTGGGGCTGCCCCTCCCTACGAGCAGTACTTC
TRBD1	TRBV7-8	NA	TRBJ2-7	CASTPMGQGGYEQYF	TGTGCCAGCACCCCAATGGGACAGGGCGGCTACGAGCAGTACTTC
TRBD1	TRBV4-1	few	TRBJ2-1	CASSQEGVTGGREQFF	TGCGCCAGCAGCCAAGAGGGCGTAACAGGGGGCAGGGAGCAGTTCTTC
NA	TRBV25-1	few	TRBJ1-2	CASSESINGYTF	TGTGCCAGCAGTGAATCCATAAATGGCTACACCTTC
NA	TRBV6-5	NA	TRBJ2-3	CASSFDRLGGTQYF	TGTGCCAGCAGTTTTGACAGGTTAGGGGGTACGCAGTATTTT
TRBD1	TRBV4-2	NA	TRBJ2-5	CASSQGGQAGETQYF	TGTGCCAGCAGCCAAGGGGGACAGGCCGGGGAGACCCAGTACTTC
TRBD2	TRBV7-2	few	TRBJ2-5	CASSTWTSGGETQYF	TGTGCCAGCAGCACCTGGACTAGCGGGGGAGAGACCCAGTACTTC
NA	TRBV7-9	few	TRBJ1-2	CASSWNGGGYTF	TGTGCCAGCAGCTGGAACGGGGGTGGCTACACCTTC
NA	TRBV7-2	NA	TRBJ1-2	CASSSSGTGGYYGYTF	TGTGCCAGCAGCTCTTCCGGGACGGGGGGTTACTATGGCTACACCTTC
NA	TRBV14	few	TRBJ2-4	CASSQGAAKNIQYF	TGTGCCAGCAGCCAGGGGGCCGCCAAAAACATTCAGTACTTC
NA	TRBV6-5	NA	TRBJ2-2	CASQRARNAGELFF	TGTGCCAGCCAAAGGGCGCGAAACGCCGGGGAGCTGTTTTTT
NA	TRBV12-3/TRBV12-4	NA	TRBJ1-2	CASSTRDYGYTF	TGTGCCAGCAGTACCCGGGACTATGGCTACACCTTC
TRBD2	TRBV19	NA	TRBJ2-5	CASSGTRGFSTQYF	TGTGCCAGTAGTGGGACTAGAGGCTTCTCGACCCAGTACTTC
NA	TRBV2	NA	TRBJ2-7	CASSEEAGPLAYEQYF	TGTGCCAGCAGTGAAGAGGCAGGGCCGTTGGCTTACGAGCAGTACTTC
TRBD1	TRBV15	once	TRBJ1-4	CATSRPSGTGEKLFF	TGTGCCACCAGCAGACCTTCCGGGACAGGTGAAAAACTGTTTTTT
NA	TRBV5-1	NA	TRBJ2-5	CASSLGALRGQETQYF	TGCGCCAGCAGCCTAGGGGCCCTACGGGGGCAAGAGACCCAGTACTTC
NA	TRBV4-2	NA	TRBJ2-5	CASSQDLGEQTQYF	TGTGCCAGCAGCCAAGATCTTGGCGAACAGACCCAGTACTTC